The 2 T cell receptor beta chains in this list originate from one sample, sequenced in a study of cytomegalovirus exposure and HLA in healthy donors (dated by TCRdb to 2016 to 2017). The library relied on the immunoSEQ multiplex PCR assay. For the multiplex PCR, a mixture combining 60 forward primers for TCR Vbeta segments and 13 reverse primers for TCR Jbeta segments was used. Not all clones reach the TCRdb copy of this immuneACCESS table, which keeps in-frame sequences only. Checked studies attribute under half of the gap to unresolved V genes and leave the rest unexplained. The sample data list some 150,000 clones, and roughly four fifths of these were observed just once. The biggest ten clones account for roughly 3.2% of the sample. What was sequenced was PBMCs. The receptors shown here come from a man between 18 and 35 years old in good health and CMV-seropositive.

Only a few counts were recorded for this clone. The chain uses TRBV2 and TRBJ1-2; 8 bases fit TRBD1. Germline assignment: CDR1 SNHLY and CDR2 FYNNEI. CDR3 length: 14 residues. The V segment lost 1 base and the J segment 6 bases; nucleotides outside the gene matches: 4. The DNA for the CDR3 is TGTGCCAGCAGTGAAGAACAGGGGGATGATGGCTACACCTTC. Residues: CASSEEQGDDGYTF.

This chain uses TRBV25-1 with TRBJ1-2; 7 nucleotides match TRBD1. CDR1 is MGHDK and CDR2 is SYGVNS in the germline V gene. CDR3 length: 14 residues. J was trimmed by 4 bases and V by 8 bases; bases with no gene match: 10. The chain's CDR3 is CASSDGTAPYGYTF. Here the CDR3 DNA reads TGTGCCAGCTCCGACGGGACAGCACCCTATGGCTACACCTTC.